The clone carrying this T cell receptor (beta chain) showed up just a few times. The entry originates in a study of identical twins. TCRdb re-called the 5' RACE reads through MiXCR, storing one row per CDR3 protein. The top ten clones hold 8% to 10% of a sample with 300,000 to 400,000 distinct CDR3 sequences, around 9% of them seen once. The receptor comes from a woman aged 50 to 60 in good health. The sample taken for sequencing was naive T cells sorted from blood.

The CDR3 DNA follows: TGTGCCAGTAGTATATTTCTCACGGCCAGGGGACCGGAGACCCAGTACTTC. Amino acids: CASSIFLTARGPETQYF. The genes are TRBV19 and TRBJ2-5; maybe TRBD1 (6 bases). The CDR3 is 17 amino acids. The germline V gene has CDR1 LNHDA and CDR2 SQIVND (reference sequence). V lost 2 bases and J 5 bases, leaving 21 bases between the germline ends. Using reference TRBV19 and TRBJ2-5 for the parts outside the CDR3, the full variable domain is DGGITQSPKYLFRKEGQNVTLSCEQNLNHDAMYWYRQDPGQGLRLIYYSQIVNDFQKGDIAEGYSVSREKKESFPLTVTSAQKNPTAFYLCASSIFLTARGPETQYFGPGTRLLVL.